Listed below are T cell receptor beta chains from one sample, sequenced in a study of T-cell memory formation after mild COVID-19. TCRdb ran MiXCR on the 5' RACE reads and lists one entry per CDR3 protein. The sample lists more than 400,000 distinct CDR3 sequences, about 20% occurring once. Material for sequencing was PBMCs or a T cell subset sorted from them (not recorded which). These receptors were obtained from an adult woman who had mild COVID-19 (a few samples of this study predate the infection). Cell type and time point are not known. CDR3s include the opening cysteine and the closing phenylalanine or tryptophan. The order of the fields is J gene, D gene, V gene, clone size, CDR3 protein, CDR3 DNA. D genes are given only for firm matches. Size tells how often a clone was seen (once, few, many) or the class of an expanded clone, and some rows leave it out.

>TRBJ1-2|TRBD1|TRBV25-1|few
CASRDRGLRGYTF
TGTGCCAGCCGGGACAGGGGGCTTCGGGGCTACACCTTC
>TRBJ2-1|TRBD1|TRBV10-3|many
CAISEPDRVHDYNEQFF
TGTGCCATCAGTGAGCCGGACAGGGTTCACGACTACAATGAGCAGTTCTTC
>TRBJ2-3|-|TRBV24-1|few
CATSDPRVGWADTQYF
TGTGCCACCAGTGATCCCAGGGTGGGATGGGCAGATACGCAGTATTTT
>TRBJ2-2|TRBD1|TRBV5-6|few
CASRIGGQGLTGELFF
TGTGCCAGCAGAATAGGGGGACAGGGTCTCACCGGGGAGCTGTTTTTT
>TRBJ1-2|-|TRBV21-1|-
CASPWRAGTGSGYTF
TGTGCGTCTCCGTGGCGGGCGGGAACCGGGTCTGGCTACACCTTC
>TRBJ1-1|-|TRBV2|-
CASSFDTGGSLPRTEAFF
TGTGCCAGCAGCTTCGACACAGGCGGAAGTCTCCCCCGCACTGAAGCTTTCTTT
>TRBJ2-7|-|TRBV20-1|few
CSASPTLGYEQYF
TGCAGTGCTAGCCCGACGCTCGGCTACGAGCAGTACTTC
>TRBJ2-1|-|TRBV12-3/TRBV12-4|once
CASTPGAYNEQFF
TGTGCCAGCACCCCGGGGGCCTACAATGAGCAGTTCTTC
>TRBJ2-4|-|TRBV12-3/TRBV12-4|-
CASSSGGVDWSKNIQYF
TGTGCCAGCAGTTCAGGGGGGGTGGATTGGTCCAAAAACATTCAGTACTTC
>TRBJ2-2|-|TRBV15|few
CATSRDLGELFF
TGTGCCACCAGCAGAGACTTGGGGGAGCTGTTTTTT
>TRBJ2-7|TRBD1|TRBV4-1|many
CASSQPGGTGGFYEQYF
TGCGCCAGCAGCCAGCCGGGGGGGACAGGGGGTTTCTACGAGCAGTACTTC
>TRBJ2-3|TRBD1|TRBV11-2|-
CASSPQGAVSTDTQYF
TGTGCCAGCAGCCCACAGGGGGCGGTCTCCACAGATACGCAGTATTTT
>TRBJ1-4|-|TRBV29-1|-
CSVSEGPGEKLFF
TGCAGCGTTTCCGAAGGGCCCGGCGAAAAACTGTTTTTT
>TRBJ1-1|TRBD1|TRBV4-1|-
CASSHYLGQGESEAFF
TGCGCCAGCAGCCATTATCTAGGACAGGGGGAATCTGAAGCTTTCTTT
>TRBJ2-4|-|TRBV20-1|many
CSARAPGPLLVQYF
TGCAGTGCTAGAGCCCCAGGGCCACTTCTAGTTCAGTACTTC
>TRBJ2-5|-|TRBV19|-
CASSDTYQETQYF
TGTGCCAGTAGTGATACGTACCAAGAGACCCAGTACTTC
>TRBJ1-5|-|TRBV12-3/TRBV12-4|-
CASSPGAGEAQPQHF
TGTGCCAGCAGTCCCGGGGCGGGGGAAGCTCAGCCCCAGCATTTT
>TRBJ2-5|-|TRBV5-1|-
CASSFGAGYQETQYF
TGCGCCAGCAGCTTTGGTGCAGGATACCAAGAGACCCAGTACTTC
>TRBJ1-5|TRBD1|TRBV30|few
CAWSVRGLNQPQHF
TGTGCCTGGAGTGTAAGGGGGCTCAATCAGCCCCAGCATTTT
>TRBJ1-2|-|TRBV10-3|few
CAISESDRSAHYGYTF
TGTGCCATCAGTGAGTCCGATCGTTCAGCGCACTATGGCTACACCTTC
>TRBJ2-7|-|TRBV20-1|few
CSAKGRYEQYF
TGCAGTGCAAAGGGGAGGTACGAGCAGTACTTC
>TRBJ2-1|-|TRBV11-2|-
CASSPDSYRYNEQFF
TGTGCCAGCAGCCCCGACAGTTATCGGTACAATGAGCAGTTCTTC
>TRBJ2-1|-|TRBV9|-
CASSVDLGLNEQFF
TGTGCCAGCAGCGTAGATTTAGGGCTCAATGAGCAGTTCTTC
>TRBJ1-2|-|TRBV2|few
CASLSNYGYTF
TGTGCCAGCCTGAGTAACTATGGCTACACCTTC
>TRBJ2-1|TRBD2|TRBV6-1|-
CASSVNGPSGRDEQFF
TGTGCCAGCAGTGTGAACGGGCCTAGCGGGAGAGATGAGCAGTTCTTC
>TRBJ2-1|-|TRBV4-1|-
CASSQVKDEQFF
TGCGCCAGCAGCCAAGTTAAGGATGAGCAGTTCTTC
>TRBJ1-2|TRBD1|TRBV7-2|many
CASSPEEGASYTF
TGTGCCAGCAGTCCGGAGGAGGGGGCGAGCTACACCTTC
>TRBJ2-3|TRBD2|TRBV11-2|-
CASMPLAGWTDTQYF
TGTGCCAGCATGCCTCTAGCGGGGTGGACAGATACGCAGTATTTT
>TRBJ2-3|TRBD2|TRBV20-1|few
CSARDTLAGEPQSTDTQYF
TGCAGTGCTAGGGACACACTAGCGGGAGAGCCGCAGAGCACAGATACGCAGTATTTT
>TRBJ1-2|TRBD1|TRBV12-3/TRBV12-4|few
CASSFKKGTGNRYGYTF
TGTGCCAGCAGTTTCAAAAAGGGGACAGGGAATCGCTATGGCTACACCTTC
>TRBJ2-6|-|TRBV5-6|-
CASSVGYGANVLTF
TGTGCCAGCAGCGTAGGGTATGGGGCCAACGTCCTGACTTTC
>TRBJ2-5|-|TRBV18|few
CASSPAGQQETQYF
TGTGCCAGCTCACCAGCGGGACAGCAAGAGACCCAGTACTTC
>TRBJ2-7|-|TRBV6-6|-
CASSNFAARRVYEQYF
TGTGCCAGCAGTAACTTTGCGGCCCGGAGGGTGTACGAGCAGTACTTC
>TRBJ2-7|TRBD2|TRBV20-1|-
CSAHLAGPPLTEGQYF
TGCAGTGCTCACCTAGCGGGGCCCCCTCTTACGGAGGGGCAGTACTTC
>TRBJ2-7|TRBD2|TRBV6-2/TRBV6-3|many
CASSAHSGSSYEQYF
TGTGCCAGCAGTGCTCACAGCGGGAGTTCTTACGAGCAGTACTTC
>TRBJ2-7|-|TRBV6-6|few
CASSYEPYYEQYF
TGTGCCAGCAGTTACGAGCCTTACTACGAGCAGTACTTC
>TRBJ1-3|-|TRBV15|-
CATSRGTASGNTIYF
TGTGCCACCAGCAGAGGGACGGCCTCTGGAAACACCATATATTTT
>TRBJ2-7|TRBD2|TRBV29-1|few
CSVEETSGAYEQYF
TGCAGCGTTGAAGAGACTAGCGGGGCTTACGAGCAGTACTTC